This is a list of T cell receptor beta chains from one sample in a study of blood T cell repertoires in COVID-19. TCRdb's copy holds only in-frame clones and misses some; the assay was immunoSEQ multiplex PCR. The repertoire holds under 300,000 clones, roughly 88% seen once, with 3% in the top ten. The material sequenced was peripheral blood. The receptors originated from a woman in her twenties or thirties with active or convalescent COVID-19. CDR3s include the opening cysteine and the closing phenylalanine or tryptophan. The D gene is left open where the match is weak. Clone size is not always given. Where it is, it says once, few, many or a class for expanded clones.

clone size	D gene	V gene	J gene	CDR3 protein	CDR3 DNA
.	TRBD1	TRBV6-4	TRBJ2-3	CASRSGTGPADTQYF	TGTGCCAGTCGTTCCGGGACAGGCCCTGCAGATACGCAGTATTTT
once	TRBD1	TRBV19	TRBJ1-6	CASRQETGGWNSPLHF	TGTGCCAGTAGGCAAGAGACAGGGGGCTGGAATTCACCCCTCCACTTT
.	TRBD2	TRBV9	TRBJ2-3	CASSARRGTEETQYF	TGTGCCAGCAGCGCCCGGCGGGGGACCGAAGAGACGCAGTATTTT
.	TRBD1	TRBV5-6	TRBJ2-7	CASSLGGTGDYEQYF	TGTGCCAGCAGCTTGGGGGGGACAGGGGACTACGAGCAGTACTTC
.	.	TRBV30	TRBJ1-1	CAWIRRNTEAFF	TGTGCCTGGATACGGAGGAACACTGAAGCTTTCTTT
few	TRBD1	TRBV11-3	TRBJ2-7	CASSLGTGTEQYF	TGTGCCAGCAGCTTGGGGACAGGGACCGAGCAGTACTTC
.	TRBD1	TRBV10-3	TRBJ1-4	CAIRDGGQANEKLFF	TGTGCCATCAGAGATGGGGGACAGGCTAATGAAAAACTGTTTTTT
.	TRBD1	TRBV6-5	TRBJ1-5	CAIQQGANPGQPQHF	TGTGCCATCCAACAGGGGGCGAATCCAGGTCAGCCCCAGCATTTT
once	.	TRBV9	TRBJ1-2	CASSVDRGWGYTF	TGTGCCAGCAGCGTAGACCGGGGATGGGGCTACACCTTC
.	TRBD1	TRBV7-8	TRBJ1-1	CASSLGQGMNTEAFF	TGTGCCAGCAGCTTAGGACAGGGGATGAACACTGAAGCTTTCTTT
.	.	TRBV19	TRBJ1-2	CASNDRYYGYTF	TGTGCCAGTAACGACAGATACTATGGCTACACCTTC
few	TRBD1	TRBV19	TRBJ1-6	CASSFTGANSPLHF	TGTGCCAGTAGTTTTACAGGGGCCAATTCACCCCTCCACTTT
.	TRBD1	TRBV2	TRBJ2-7	CASTNPTGETYEQYF	TGTGCCAGCACGAATCCGACAGGGGAAACCTACGAGCAGTACTTC
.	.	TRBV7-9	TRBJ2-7	CATSSGTSPLYEQYF	TGTGCCACCAGCTCCGGGACTTCCCCTCTCTACGAGCAGTACTTC
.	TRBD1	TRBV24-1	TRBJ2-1	CATSDRTGHEQFF	TGTGCCACCAGTGACAGGACAGGGCATGAGCAGTTCTTC
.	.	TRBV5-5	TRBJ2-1	CASSLDSHEQFF	TGTGCCAGCAGCTTGGACAGCCATGAGCAGTTCTTC
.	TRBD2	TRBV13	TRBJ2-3	CASLSVVGTSGGLRTDTQYF	TGTGCCAGCCTAAGCGTCGTTGGGACTAGCGGGGGTCTACGCACAGATACGCAGTATTTT
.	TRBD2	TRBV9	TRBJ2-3	CASSVARTSSDTQYF	TGTGCCAGCAGCGTAGCTAGGACTAGTTCAGATACGCAGTATTTT
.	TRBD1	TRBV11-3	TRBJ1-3	CASSQLGTGSGNTIYF	TGTGCCAGCAGCCAACTTGGGACAGGATCTGGAAACACCATATATTTT
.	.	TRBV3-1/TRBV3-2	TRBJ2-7	CASSQAIVPTYEQYF	TGTGCCAGCAGCCAAGCCATAGTTCCTACCTACGAGCAGTACTTC
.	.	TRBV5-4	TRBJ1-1	CASSLSAGGSTEAFF	TGTGCCAGCAGCTTATCTGCCGGGGGTAGCACTGAAGCTTTCTTT
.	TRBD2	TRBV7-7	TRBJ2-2	CASRTTSGGAGELFF	TGTGCTAGCAGAACAACTAGCGGGGGAGCCGGGGAGCTGTTTTTT
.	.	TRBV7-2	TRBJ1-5	CASSSYTGFQPQHF	TGTGCCAGCAGCTCATATACGGGATTCCAGCCCCAGCATTTT
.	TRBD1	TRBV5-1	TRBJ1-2	CASSSGQGNGYTF	TGCGCCAGCAGCTCAGGACAGGGAAATGGCTACACCTTC
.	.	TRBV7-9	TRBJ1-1	CASSLVVDTEAFF	TGTGCCAGCAGCTTAGTTGTCGACACTGAAGCTTTCTTT
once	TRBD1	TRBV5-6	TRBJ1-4	CASSPGTGGNEKLFF	TGTGCCAGCAGCCCGGGGACAGGAGGGAATGAAAAACTGTTTTTT
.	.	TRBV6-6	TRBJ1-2	CASTLPPIRGGYTF	TGTGCCAGCACCCTTCCCCCAATTAGGGGGGGCTACACCTTC
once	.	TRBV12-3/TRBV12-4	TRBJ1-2	CASAAGYGYTF	TGTGCCAGCGCGGCGGGGTATGGCTACACCTTC
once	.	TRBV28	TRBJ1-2	CAGGGNYGYTF	TGTGCTGGGGGGGGGAACTATGGCTACACCTTC
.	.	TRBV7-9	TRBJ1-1	CASSLGAGLGAFF	TGTGCCAGCAGCTTAGGGGCTGGACTTGGAGCTTTCTTT
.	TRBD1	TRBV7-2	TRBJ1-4	CASSSGGAGNEKLFF	TGTGCCAGCAGCTCAGGGGGCGCCGGGAATGAAAAACTGTTTTTT
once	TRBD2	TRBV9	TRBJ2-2	CASSSIAGLVSGELFF	TGTGCCAGCAGCTCAATTGCCGGACTAGTGTCCGGGGAGCTGTTTTTT
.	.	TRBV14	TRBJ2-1	CASSQALIGEQFF	TGTGCCAGCAGCCAAGCTCTCATCGGTGAGCAGTTCTTC
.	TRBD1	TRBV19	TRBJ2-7	CASSIRGDRGHSYEQYF	TGTGCCAGTAGTATAAGAGGGGACAGGGGTCACTCCTACGAGCAGTACTTC
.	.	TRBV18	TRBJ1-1	CASSRETGNTEAFF	TGTGCCAGCTCACGTGAGACAGGGAACACTGAAGCTTTCTTT
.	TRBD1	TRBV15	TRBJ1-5	CATSPRQGISQPQHF	TGTGCCACCAGCCCTCGACAGGGTATTAGTCAGCCCCAGCATTTT
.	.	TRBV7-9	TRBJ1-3	CASSPRVRAGEDTIYF	TGTGCCAGCAGCCCCCGGGTGCGGGCAGGGGAAGACACCATATATTTT
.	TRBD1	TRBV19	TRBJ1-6	CASSIIRGLTPNSPLHF	TGTGCCAGTAGTATAATAAGGGGGCTTACCCCTAATTCACCCCTCCACTTT
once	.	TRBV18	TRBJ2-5	CASSPDPGSQETQYF	TGTGCCAGCTCACCCGATCCCGGGTCTCAAGAGACCCAGTACTTC
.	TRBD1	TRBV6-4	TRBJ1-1	CASSSQGGNTEAFF	TGTGCCAGCAGTTCACAGGGGGGGAACACTGAAGCTTTCTTT
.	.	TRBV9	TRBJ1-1	CASSVNTQNTEAFF	TGTGCCAGCAGCGTGAACACCCAGAACACTGAAGCTTTCTTT
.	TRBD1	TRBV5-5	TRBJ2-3	CASSLTGDTDTQYF	TGTGCCAGCAGCTTGACAGGGGATACAGATACGCAGTATTTT
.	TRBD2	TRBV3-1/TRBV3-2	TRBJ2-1	CASSQDKIGLAGTNEQFF	TGTGCCAGCAGCCAAGATAAGATAGGGCTAGCGGGGACCAATGAGCAGTTCTTC
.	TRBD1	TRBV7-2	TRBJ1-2	CASGGQGYGYTF	TGTGCCAGCGGGGGACAGGGATATGGCTACACCTTC
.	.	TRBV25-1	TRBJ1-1	CASSEWGVNTEAFF	TGTGCCAGCAGTGAATGGGGAGTGAACACTGAAGCTTTCTTT
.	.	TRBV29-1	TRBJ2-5	CSVVRGETQYF	TGCAGCGTTGTTCGGGGAGAGACCCAGTACTTC
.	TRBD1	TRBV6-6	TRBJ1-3	CASSYAEGAIGNTIYF	TGTGCCAGCAGTTACGCGGAGGGGGCGATCGGAAACACCATATATTTT
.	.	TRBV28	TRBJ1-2	CASSFTRAVRGYTF	TGTGCCAGCAGTTTCACCAGGGCGGTTCGTGGCTACACCTTC
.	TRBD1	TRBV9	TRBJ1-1	CASSVRDRGRLATEAFF	TGTGCCAGCAGCGTAAGGGACAGGGGGCGACTCGCCACTGAAGCTTTCTTT
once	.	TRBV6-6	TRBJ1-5	CASIIFPGDQPQHF	TGTGCCAGCATCATATTTCCGGGAGATCAGCCCCAGCATTTT
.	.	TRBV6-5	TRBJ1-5	CASSRDRGGNQPQHF	TGTGCCAGCAGCCGGGACCGTGGAGGGAATCAGCCCCAGCATTTT
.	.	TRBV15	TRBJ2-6	CATSSDTSGANVLTF	TGTGCCACCAGCAGCGACACCTCTGGGGCCAACGTCCTGACTTTC
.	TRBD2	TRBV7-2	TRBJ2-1	CASSPLPGTSGGAANEQFF	TGTGCCAGCAGCCCCCTTCCGGGGACTAGCGGGGGGGCCGCCAATGAGCAGTTCTTC
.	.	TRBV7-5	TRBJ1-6	CARSLREGGGYNSPLHF	TGTGCCAGAAGCTTACGTGAGGGAGGGGGGTATAATTCACCCCTCCACTTT
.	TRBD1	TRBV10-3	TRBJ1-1	CAISERDRPNTEAFF	TGTGCCATCAGTGAGCGGGACAGACCTAACACTGAAGCTTTCTTT